This T cell receptor beta chain was profiled in a study of blood T cell repertoires in COVID-19. Study-wide context: From T cells, B-cell-depleted T cells, or PBMCs came the material, which was cDNA or gDNA.

Patients from Seattle were sampled longitudinally, starting during active infection. This CDR3 contains 13 residues. CDR1 is PRHDT, CDR2 FYEKMQ, per germline (reference sequence). V lost 5 bases to trimming and J lost 2 bases; unmatched junction nucleotides: 2. Per the study methods: Amplified reference gene primers provided the basis for estimating nucleated cell counts. Sequenced by immunoSEQ multiplex PCR; TCRdb stores in-frame clones only, minus some. For V, J and clone size, that table is used; D and trimming come from the DNA. The sample lists roughly 70,000 clones, about 86% occurring once. V usage is TRBV13 and J usage is TRBJ2-5; 7 positions match TRBD1. The specimen was peripheral blood. The clonotype originates from an elderly man with COVID-19, enrolled during active disease. As DNA, the CDR3 is TGTGCCAGCAGCCCGGGACAGCAAGAGACCCAGTACTTC. Its translation: CASSPGQQETQYF.